This T cell receptor beta chain was recorded in a study of blood T cell repertoires in COVID-19. About the research overall: From T cells, B-cell-depleted T cells, or PBMCs came the material, which was cDNA or gDNA.

Here immunoSEQ multiplex PCR was the method, and the copy in TCRdb shows in-frame clones only, minus some. The sample has 150,000 to 200,000 clones, around nine tenths seen once. The V segment lost 3 bases and the J segment 7 bases; nucleotides outside the gene matches: 8. The CDR3 length is 15 residues. Germline V lookup: CDR1 SNHLY, CDR2 FYNNEI. The receptor was derived from a man over 45 who had recovered from COVID-19. This chain links TRBV2 with TRBJ2-7, with 11 bases that match TRBD1. The sample consisted of peripheral blood. The CDR3 sequence is CASSETRGQGGEQYF. CDR3 nucleotides: TGTGCCAGCAGTGAGACAAGGGGACAGGGGGGTGAGCAGTACTTC. The full variable domain, completed using reference TRBV2 and TRBJ2-7, is EPEVTQTPSHQVTQMGQEVILRCVPISNHLYFYWYRQILGQKVEFLVSFYNNEISEKSEIFDDQFSVERPDGSNFTLKIRSTKLEDSAMYFCASSETRGQGGEQYFGPGTRLTVT.